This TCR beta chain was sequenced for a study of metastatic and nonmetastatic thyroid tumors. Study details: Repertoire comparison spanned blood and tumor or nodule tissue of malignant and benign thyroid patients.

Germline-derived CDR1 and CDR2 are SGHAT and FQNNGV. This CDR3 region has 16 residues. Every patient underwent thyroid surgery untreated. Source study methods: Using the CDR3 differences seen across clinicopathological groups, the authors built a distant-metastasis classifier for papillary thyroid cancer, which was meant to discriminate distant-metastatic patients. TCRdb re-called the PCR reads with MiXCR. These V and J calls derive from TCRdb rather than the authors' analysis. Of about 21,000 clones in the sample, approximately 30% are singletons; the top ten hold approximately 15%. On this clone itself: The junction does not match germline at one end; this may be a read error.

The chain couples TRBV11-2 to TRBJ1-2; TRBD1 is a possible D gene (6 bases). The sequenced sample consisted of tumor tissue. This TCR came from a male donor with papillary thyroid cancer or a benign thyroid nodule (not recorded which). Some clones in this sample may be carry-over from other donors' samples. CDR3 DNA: TGTGCCAGCATCTCAGGGGATCCCTCAATAGGCTATGGCTATACCTTC. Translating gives CASISGDPSIGYGYTF.